These 27 T cell receptor beta chains were sequenced from one sample in a study of cytomegalovirus exposure and HLA in healthy donors. Vbeta (60) and Jbeta (13) primers were used in the PCR. The method was immunoSEQ multiplex PCR; TCRdb's version includes in-frame clones alone and lacks a portion of them. The sample lists around 200,000 clones, 70% to 85% occurring once. Sequencing input: PBMCs. The receptors were sampled from a man aged 50-60 years in good health and CMV-seronegative.

The genes are TRBV11-2 and TRBJ2-2; 8 bases line up with TRBD2. V shed 6 bases, J shed 4 bases, and the junction held 7 bases outside the gene matches. The germline V gene encodes CDR1 SGHAT and CDR2 FQNNGV. CDR3 size: 15 residues. The CDR3 loop reads CASRLGLGSTGELFF. Written as DNA, the CDR3 is TGTGCCAGCAGACTGGGACTAGGTAGCACCGGGGAGCTGTTTTTT.

This rearrangement joins TRBV14 to TRBJ1-4; perhaps TRBD1 as D (5 bases). This CDR3 is built from 15 residues. CDR1 and CDR2 from the germline V gene are SGHDN and FVKESK. V shed 4 bases and J shed 6 bases, with 15 bases lying between them. Here the CDR3 reads CASSPVGLGDEKLFF. CDR3 nucleotide sequence: TGTGCCAGCAGCCCCGTCGGGTTAGGGGATGAAAAACTGTTTTTT.

The chain uses TRBV6-5 and TRBJ2-6; 7 bases align to TRBD1. Trimming cost V 10 bases and J 2 bases; bases outside gene matches: 2. The germline CDR1 and CDR2 sequences are MNHEY and SVGAGI. The CDR3 covers 13 residues. This CDR3 reads CATTGTGANVLTF. The CDR3 bases are TGTGCCACGACAGGGACTGGGGCCAACGTCCTGACTTTC.

The chain employs TRBV15 and TRBJ2-5, with D maybe TRBD2 (5 bases). This CDR3 is built from 17 residues. V was shortened by 4 bases and J by 5 bases, with 23 bases between the two germline ends. Germline loops: CDR1 LNHNV, CDR2 YYDKDF (reference sequence). The CDR3 is CATSTYDGVLPPETQYF. The CDR3 coding sequence is TGTGCCACCAGCACCTATGACGGGGTTCTTCCACCGGAGACCCAGTACTTC.

The chain recombines TRBV7-9 with TRBJ2-1; 8 bases align to TRBD2. The CDR3 contains 13 residues. The germline CDR1 and CDR2 sequences are SEHNR and FQNEAQ (reference sequence). After removal of 2 bases from V and 11 bases from J, the junction contained 5 bases not matched to a gene. The CDR3 DNA is TGTGCCAGCAGCTTATCGGCGGGGGGCAAGCAGTTCTTC. Amino acids: CASSLSAGGKQFF.

The CDR3 spells CASSLAPANEQYF. CDR3 in DNA: TGCGCCAGCAGCTTGGCTCCAGCGAACGAGCAGTACTTC. V usage is TRBV5-1 and J usage is TRBJ2-7, with D unclear. The germline CDR1 and CDR2 sequences are SGHRS and YFSETQ. Trimming removed 0 bases from V and 5 bases from J, with 9 bases in between. This CDR3 contains 13 residues. The whole variable domain, filled in from reference TRBV5-1 and TRBJ2-7, reads KAGVTQTPRYLIKTRGQQVTLSCSPISGHRSVSWYQQTPGQGLQFLFEYFSETQRNKGNFPGRFSGRQFSNSRSEMNVSTLELGDSALYLCASSLAPANEQYFGPGTRLTVT.

The V and J genes are TRBV7-3 and TRBJ2-2; possibly TRBD2 for D (5 bases). This CDR3 region has 16 residues. Germline lookup yields CDR1 SGHTA and CDR2 FQGTGA. Trimming removed 1 base at V and 0 bases at J, with 9 bases between. The CDR3 is CASSLRAGTNTGELFF. The CDR3, as DNA: TGTGCCAGCAGCTTAAGGGCGGGTACGAACACCGGGGAGCTGTTTTTT.

The V call is TRBV18, the J call TRBJ2-7, with D hard to call. Per germline, CDR1 KGHSH and CDR2 LQKENI. The CDR3 runs 13 residues. V was pared by 2 bases and J by 2 bases, with 7 bases between. The CDR3 DNA is TGTGCCAGCTCACCAGAACCGGCCTACGAGCAGTACTTC. Translated, it gives CASSPEPAYEQYF.

J is TRBJ2-1 and V is TRBV9, with TRBD1 identical over 8 bases. The CDR3 length is 17 residues. The V gene's germline CDR1 is SGDLS and CDR2 YYNGEE. The ends lost 3 bases at V and 0 bases at J; junction bases unmatched: 8. CDR3 in DNA: TGTGCCAGCAGCGGCAGGGGGCAAGGTAGCTCCTACAATGAGCAGTTCTTC. Amino acid sequence: CASSGRGQGSSYNEQFF.

This clone was detected a few times. V and J are TRBV6-4 and TRBJ2-1; TRBD2 matches at 8 bases. CDR3 length: 17 residues. Trimming took 3 bases from V and 0 from J; bases not matched to a gene: 7. Germline CDR1 and CDR2: MRHNA and SNTAGT. The CDR3 bases are TGTGCCAGCAGTGATGGGGCTAGCGGGTCCTCCTACAATGAGCAGTTCTTC. Translation gives CASSDGASGSSYNEQFF.

The DNA of the CDR3 is TGTGCCAGCAGCCGGGGGGGGTCAACTAATGAAAAACTGTTTTTT. Its protein is CASSRGGSTNEKLFF. The chain employs TRBV6-1 and TRBJ1-4; perhaps TRBD1 as D (5 bases). The V end lost 6 bases, the J end lost 0 bases, and 11 bases lay between the germline ends. Germline CDR1 MNHNS, CDR2 SASEGT. The CDR3 is made up of 15 amino acids.

This sequence joins TRBV7-3 and TRBJ2-1; 8 bases agree with TRBD2. CDR1 and CDR2 (germline): SGHTA, FQGTGA. This CDR3 region has 16 residues. V dropped 2 bases and J dropped 4; count of bases not matched to a gene: 7. The CDR3 spells CASSLLASGLYNEQFF. For the CDR3, the DNA is TGTGCCAGCAGCTTATTGGCTAGCGGGCTGTACAATGAGCAGTTCTTC.

A note on this clone: One end of the junction is discordant with germline, which a read error may explain. The rearrangement links TRBV7-7 to TRBJ2-1; 9 bases agree with TRBD2. This CDR3 is 15 amino acids long. Germline values: CDR1 SSHAT, CDR2 FNYEAQ (reference sequence). As DNA, the CDR3 is TGTGCTAGCAGCCCCTTAGCGGGAGCCCACAATGAGCAGTTCTTC. Protein product: CASSPLAGAHNEQFF.

The chain recombines TRBV28 with TRBJ1-2; D is unresolved. Germline assignment: CDR1 MDHEN and CDR2 SYDVKM. The CDR3 length is 12 residues. V dropped 8 bases and J dropped 7 bases, with 14 bases sitting between them. CDR3 residues: CASGRSSRGYTF. The CDR3 DNA reads as TGTGCCAGCGGCAGGTCCTCTCGTGGCTACACCTTC.

The chain joins TRBV4-2 to TRBJ2-1, with TRBD2 matching over 7 bases. Trimming removed 1 base from V and 8 bases from J; junction bases left unmatched: 11. The CDR3 spans 16 residues. Germline CDR1 reads LGHNA; CDR2 reads YNFKEQ. The CDR3 region is CASSQVGGSLGDEQFF. The CDR3, as DNA: TGTGCCAGCAGCCAAGTCGGGGGGAGCTTAGGGGATGAGCAGTTCTTC.

This clone was seen a single time. The J gene is TRBJ1-2, the V gene TRBV25-1; 7 bases agree with TRBD1. The CDR3 spans 15 residues. V lost 5 bases, J lost 4 bases, and 10 bases stayed unmatched. Germline V gene data show CDR1 as MGHDK and CDR2 as SYGVNS. The CDR3 here is CASSYPTGKFYGYTF. In DNA, the CDR3 is TGTGCCAGCAGTTATCCGACAGGGAAGTTCTATGGCTACACCTTC.

The chain is built from TRBV5-6 and TRBJ1-2, with TRBD1 matching 10 bases. CDR1 and CDR2 from the germline V gene are SGHDT and YYEEEE. V was clipped by 4 bases and J by 5 bases; unmatched bases: 8. The length of the CDR3 is 15 residues. Here the CDR3 reads CASSKSGTGVYGYTF. CDR3 DNA: TGTGCCAGCAGCAAATCCGGGACAGGGGTTTATGGCTACACCTTC. Combining the CDR3 with reference TRBV5-6 and TRBJ1-2 gives the whole variable domain DAGVTQSPTHLIKTRGQQVTLRCSPKSGHDTVSWYQQALGQGPQFIFQYYEEEERQRGNFPDRFSGHQFPNYSSELNVNALLLGDSALYLCASSKSGTGVYGYTFGSGTRLTVV.

V gene TRBV18 combines with J gene TRBJ2-7; 9 bases match TRBD2. This CDR3 spans 15 amino acids. The germline gives CDR1 KGHSH, CDR2 LQKENI. J was trimmed by 2 bases and V by 6 bases; bases with no gene match: 8. CDR3 protein: CASSPAAGGPYEQYF. CDR3 in DNA: TGTGCCAGCTCGCCTGCGGCGGGAGGGCCCTACGAGCAGTACTTC.

With respect to this clone: A junction end diverges from the germline sequence, so it may reflect a read error. The V gene is TRBV7-9, the J gene TRBJ2-7, with 9 bases that match TRBD2. This CDR3 has 16 amino acids. Germline assignment: CDR1 SEHNR and CDR2 FQNEAQ (reference sequence). Here the CDR3 DNA reads TGTTCCAGCAACCCTCCGGGACTAGCTTACAGCTACGAGCAGTACTTC. The encoded protein is CSSNPPGLAYSYEQYF.

This clone was detected only once. The DNA of the CDR3 is TGTGCCAGCAGCTCACTAGCGGGAGGGCAGTTCTTC. Its translation is CASSSLAGGQFF. The chain joins TRBV14 to TRBJ2-1; TRBD2 aligns across 12 bases. V was pared by 5 bases and J by 12 bases, with 2 bases of the junction left unmatched. CDR1 is SGHDN, CDR2 FVKESK, per germline. The CDR3 extends over 12 amino acids.

This clone occurred a few times. The chain recombines TRBV6-6 with TRBJ1-1; unclear D gene. Germline assignment: CDR1 MNHNY and CDR2 SVGAGI (reference sequence). This CDR3 comprises 13 residues. V was clipped by 6 bases and J by 0 bases, with 8 bases between them. DNA for the CDR3: TGTGCCAGCAGGCCACAGCTGAACACTGAAGCTTTCTTT. Translation gives CASRPQLNTEAFF.

The chain uses TRBV30 and TRBJ2-3, with 8 bases matching TRBD2. The germline CDR1 and CDR2 sequences are GTSNPN and SVGIG (reference sequence). The V gene end was trimmed by 4 bases and the J gene end by 0 bases; junction bases not matched to a gene: 9. The CDR3 runs 16 residues. The CDR3: CAWNPLTSASTDTQYF. The CDR3 DNA reads as TGTGCCTGGAACCCGCTGACTAGCGCGAGCACAGATACGCAGTATTTT.

The rearrangement uses TRBV19 and TRBJ1-1; D is possibly TRBD1 (6 bases). The V gene's germline CDR1 is LNHDA and CDR2 SQIVND (reference sequence). CDR3 size: 16 residues. V shed 3 bases and J shed 0 bases, with 14 bases lying between them. CDR3 protein: CASSMMGGALNTEAFF. Written as DNA, the CDR3 is TGTGCCAGTAGTATGATGGGGGGGGCCCTGAACACTGAAGCTTTCTTT.

The genes are TRBV28 and TRBJ2-1; perhaps TRBD2 as D (6 bases). This CDR3 is 16 amino acids long. The V gene's germline CDR1 is MDHEN and CDR2 SYDVKM. Trimming removed 7 bases from V and 2 bases from J, with 18 bases in between. The CDR3 region is CASKGTGGSPYNEQFF. The CDR3 bases are TGTGCCAGCAAGGGGACCGGAGGGTCGCCCTACAATGAGCAGTTCTTC.

This clone appeared a few times. The chain carries TRBV18 and TRBJ1-4, with D tentatively TRBD1 (6 bases). The germline V and J ends were trimmed by 2 bases and 5 bases, with 6 bases remaining between them. The CDR3 is 13 residues long. Germline assignment: CDR1 KGHSH and CDR2 LQKENI. This chain's CDR3 is CASSPDRNEKLFF. The CDR3 DNA sequence: TGTGCCAGCTCACCAGACAGGAATGAAAAACTGTTTTTT.

This clone was seen more than once but under ten times. The chain joins TRBV2 to TRBJ1-2; tentative D call: TRBD1 (6 bases). The CDR3 covers 10 residues. CDR1 SNHLY and CDR2 FYNNEI come from the germline V gene. V was clipped by 5 bases and J by 12 bases, with 10 bases between them. The DNA for the CDR3 is TGTGCCAGCAGTTGGACAGACGACACCTTC. It yields the protein CASSWTDDTF.

The chain employs TRBV18 and TRBJ2-5, with D maybe TRBD2 (5 bases). The CDR3 length is 13 residues. V lost 0 bases, J lost 4 bases, and 6 bases lay in between. Germline V gene lookup returns CDR1 KGHSH and CDR2 LQKENI. This CDR3 reads CASSPPSGETQYF. DNA of the CDR3: TGTGCCAGCTCACCACCGAGCGGAGAGACCCAGTACTTC.